This T cell receptor beta chain was sequenced in a study of T-cell memory formation after mild COVID-19. General study results and limits: A second wave expanding day 15 to 37 was CD4+-biased; contracting clones were balanced. Pre-infection memory already had some responding clones, implying cross-reactive memory joined.

Concerning this clonotype itself: What it binds is not known.

CDR3 size: 16 residues. CDR1 and CDR2 (germline): SGHDT, YYEEEE. V dropped 4 bases and J dropped 2 bases, with 16 bases sitting between them. TCRdb ran MiXCR on the 5' RACE reads and lists one entry per CDR3 protein. The table lists roughly 150,000 distinct CDR3 sequences, roughly 15% of them singletons. The V and J genes are TRBV5-6 and TRBJ2-4, with a weak D call TRBD2 (6 bases). This receptor was obtained from an adult woman who had mild COVID-19 (a few samples of this study predate the infection). Cell type and time point are not known. Sequenced input: PBMCs or a T cell subset sorted from them (not recorded which). The CDR3 region has the DNA TGTGCCAGCAGCCCTCTCGGGAGTGGATCCAAAAACATTCAGTACTTC. This codes for CASSPLGSGSKNIQYF.